This TCR beta chain stems from a study of blood T cells in healthy people across ages. Overall study findings and caveats: The study found more naive CD4+ cells and higher diversity in long-lived than aged donors.

This clonotype has only a few counts. The antigen is unknown. For the second PCR, which ran for about 6 to 11 cycles, a sample-barcoded 5' primer and a J-beta primer mix were used. Template switching added a 12-random-nucleotide identifier to every cDNA molecule. Each CDR3 protein gets one entry after TCRdb re-called the 5' RACE reads with MiXCR. This sample has 800,000 to 950,000 distinct CDR3 sequences, with around 46% found just once. Sample donors were healthy Caucasian individuals that came from Russia, aged about 6 to 95. Total RNA amounts of at least 6 micrograms were extracted per sample. Germline values: CDR1 DFQATT, CDR2 SNEGSKA (reference sequence). The CDR3 sequence is 10 residues long. V gave up 4 bases and J gave up 5 bases, with 6 bases separating them.

The TCR comes from a man between 25 and 39 years old in good health. This chain links TRBV20-1 with TRBJ2-7; the D is unclear. Sequences were obtained from blood. The CDR3 is CSATKDEQYF. The DNA of the CDR3 is TGCAGTGCTACTAAGGACGAGCAGTACTTC.